The 2 T cell receptor beta chains below were found in one sample sequenced in a study of blood T cell repertoires in COVID-19. Data came from immunoSEQ multiplex PCR; TCRdb stores just in-frame clones and leaves some out. The sample records about 120,000 clones, around 74% being singletons. The source material was peripheral blood. These receptors were obtained from a man between 60 and 70 years old with acute or convalescent COVID-19.

V is TRBV10-3 and J is TRBJ2-3; a possible D gene is TRBD2 (7 bases). V was pared by 4 bases and J by 6 bases, with 17 bases between. CDR3 length: 15 residues. Germline CDR1 is ENHRY and CDR2 is SYGVKD. As DNA, the CDR3 is TGTGCCATCAGTGCGGCCGGAAGGGGGGGGGATACGCAGTATTTT. This encodes CAISAAGRGGDTQYF.

The chain joins TRBV6-6 to TRBJ2-5; 7 bases map to TRBD1. The CDR3 consists of 19 residues. Germline CDR1 MNHNY, CDR2 SVGAGI (reference sequence). With V trimmed by 6 bases and J by 2 bases, 21 bases remained unmatched. CDR3 sequence: CASSLLVLTGALLQETQYF. The CDR3 region has the DNA TGTGCCAGCAGCTTACTAGTCCTCACAGGGGCGTTATTACAAGAGACCCAGTACTTC.